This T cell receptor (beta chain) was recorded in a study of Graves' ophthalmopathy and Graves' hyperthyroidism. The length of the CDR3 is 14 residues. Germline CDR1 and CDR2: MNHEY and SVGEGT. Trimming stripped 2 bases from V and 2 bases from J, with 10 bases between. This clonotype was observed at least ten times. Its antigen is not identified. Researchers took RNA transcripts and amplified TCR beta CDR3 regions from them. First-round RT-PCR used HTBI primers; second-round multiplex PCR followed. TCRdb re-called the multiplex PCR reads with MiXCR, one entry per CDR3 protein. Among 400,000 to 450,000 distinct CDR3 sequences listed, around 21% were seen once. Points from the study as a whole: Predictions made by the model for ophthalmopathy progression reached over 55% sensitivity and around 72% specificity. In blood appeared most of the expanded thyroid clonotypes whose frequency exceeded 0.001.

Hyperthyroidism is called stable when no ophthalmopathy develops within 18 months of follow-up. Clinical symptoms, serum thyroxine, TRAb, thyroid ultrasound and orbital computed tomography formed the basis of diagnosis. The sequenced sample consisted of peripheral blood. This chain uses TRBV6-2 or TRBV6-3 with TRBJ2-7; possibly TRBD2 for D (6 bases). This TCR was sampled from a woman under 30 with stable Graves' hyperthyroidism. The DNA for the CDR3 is TGTGCCAGCAGTTACCAGGGAGGCCCCTACGAGCAGTACTTC. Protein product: CASSYQGGPYEQYF.